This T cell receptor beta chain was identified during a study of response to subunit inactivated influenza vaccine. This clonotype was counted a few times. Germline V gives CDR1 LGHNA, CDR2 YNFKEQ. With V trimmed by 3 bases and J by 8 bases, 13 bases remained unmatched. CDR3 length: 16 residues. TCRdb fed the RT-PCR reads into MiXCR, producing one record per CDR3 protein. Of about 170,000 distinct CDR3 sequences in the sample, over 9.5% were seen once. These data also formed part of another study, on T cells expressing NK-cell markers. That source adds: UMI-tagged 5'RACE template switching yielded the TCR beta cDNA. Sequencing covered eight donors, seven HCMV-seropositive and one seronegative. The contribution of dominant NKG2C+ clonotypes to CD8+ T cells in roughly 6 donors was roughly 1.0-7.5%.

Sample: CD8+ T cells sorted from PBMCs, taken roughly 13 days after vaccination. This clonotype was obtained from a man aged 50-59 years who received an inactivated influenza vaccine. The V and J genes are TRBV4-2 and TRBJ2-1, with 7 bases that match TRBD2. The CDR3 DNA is TGTGCCAGCAGCCATGCACAAGGACTAGGTCTGTATGAGCAGTTCTTC. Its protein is CASSHAQGLGLYEQFF.